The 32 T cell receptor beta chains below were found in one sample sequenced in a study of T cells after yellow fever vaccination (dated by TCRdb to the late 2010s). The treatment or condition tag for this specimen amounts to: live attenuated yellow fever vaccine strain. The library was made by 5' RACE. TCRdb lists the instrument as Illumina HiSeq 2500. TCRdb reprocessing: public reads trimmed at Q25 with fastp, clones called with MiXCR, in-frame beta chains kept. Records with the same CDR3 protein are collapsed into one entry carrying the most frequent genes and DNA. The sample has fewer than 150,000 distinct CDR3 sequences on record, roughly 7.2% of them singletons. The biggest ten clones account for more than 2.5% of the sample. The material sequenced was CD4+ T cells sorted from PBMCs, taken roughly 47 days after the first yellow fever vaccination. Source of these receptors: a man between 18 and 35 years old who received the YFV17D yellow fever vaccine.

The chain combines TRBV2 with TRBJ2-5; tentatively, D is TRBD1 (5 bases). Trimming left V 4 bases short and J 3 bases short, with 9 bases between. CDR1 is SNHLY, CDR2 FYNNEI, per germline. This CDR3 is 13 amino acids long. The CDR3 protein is CASSGQTKETQYF. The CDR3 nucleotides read TGTGCCAGCAGTGGACAGACAAAAGAGACCCAGTACTTC.

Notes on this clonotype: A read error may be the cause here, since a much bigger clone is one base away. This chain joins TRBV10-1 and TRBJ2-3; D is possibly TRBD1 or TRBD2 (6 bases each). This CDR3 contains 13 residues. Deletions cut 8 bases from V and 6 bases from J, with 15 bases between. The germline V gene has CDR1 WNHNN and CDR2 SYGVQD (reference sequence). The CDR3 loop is CASEGGGTDTQYF. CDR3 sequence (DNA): TGCGCCAGCGAAGGAGGGGGTACGGATACGCAGTATTTT.

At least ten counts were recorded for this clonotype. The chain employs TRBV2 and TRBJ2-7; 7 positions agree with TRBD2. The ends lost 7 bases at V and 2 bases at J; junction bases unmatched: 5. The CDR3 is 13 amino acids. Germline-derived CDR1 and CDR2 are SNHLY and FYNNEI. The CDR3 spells CASTWGGAYEQYV. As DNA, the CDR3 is TGTGCCAGCACTTGGGGGGGAGCCTACGAGCAGTACGTC.

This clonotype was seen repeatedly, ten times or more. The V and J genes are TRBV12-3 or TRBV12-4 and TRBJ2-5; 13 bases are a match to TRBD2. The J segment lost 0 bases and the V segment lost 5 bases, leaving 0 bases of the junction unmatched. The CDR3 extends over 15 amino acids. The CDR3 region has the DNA TGTGCCAGCAGTGGACTAGCGGGGGACCAAGAGACCCAGTACTTC. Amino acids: CASSGLAGDQETQYF.

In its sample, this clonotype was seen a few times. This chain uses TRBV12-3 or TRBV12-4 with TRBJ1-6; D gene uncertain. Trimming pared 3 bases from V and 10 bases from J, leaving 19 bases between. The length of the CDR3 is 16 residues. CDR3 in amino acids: CASSFGVAGLGSPLHF. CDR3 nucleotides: TGTGCCAGCAGTTTCGGGGTGGCTGGCCTCGGATCACCCCTCCACTTT.

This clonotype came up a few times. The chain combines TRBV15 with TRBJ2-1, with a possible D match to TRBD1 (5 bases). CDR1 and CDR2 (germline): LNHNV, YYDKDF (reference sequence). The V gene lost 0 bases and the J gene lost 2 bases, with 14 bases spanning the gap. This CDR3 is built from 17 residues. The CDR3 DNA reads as TGTGCCACCAGCAGAGATACAGGTCGGGCTACCTACAATGAGCAGTTCTTC. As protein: CATSRDTGRATYNEQFF.

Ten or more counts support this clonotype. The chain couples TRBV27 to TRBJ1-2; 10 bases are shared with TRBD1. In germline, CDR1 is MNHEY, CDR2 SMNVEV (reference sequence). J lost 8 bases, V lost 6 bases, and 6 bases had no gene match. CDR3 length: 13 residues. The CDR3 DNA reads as TGTGCCAGCAGCCGGGACAGGGGAAGGGGCTACACCTTC. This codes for CASSRDRGRGYTF.

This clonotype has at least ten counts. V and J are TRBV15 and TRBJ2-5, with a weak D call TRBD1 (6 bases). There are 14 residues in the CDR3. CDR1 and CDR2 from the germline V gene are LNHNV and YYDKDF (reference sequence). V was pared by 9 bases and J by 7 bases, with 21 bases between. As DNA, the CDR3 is TGTGCCACTTCATGGGGTCAGGGGAAGGGGACCCAGTACTTC. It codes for CATSWGQGKGTQYF.

The CDR3 reads CASSLSGGGVADTQYF. The CDR3 nucleotides are TGTGCCAGCAGCTTATCGGGCGGGGGGGTCGCAGATACGCAGTATTTT. This chain connects TRBV7-3 to TRBJ2-3; 9 bases agree with TRBD2. Germline assignment: CDR1 SGHTA and CDR2 FQGTGA. This CDR3 region has 16 residues. V lost 2 bases, J lost 4 bases, and 7 bases stayed unmatched.

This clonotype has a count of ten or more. The CDR3: CASSLRLDNTGELFF. The DNA of the CDR3 is TGTGCCAGCAGCCTTAGACTGGACAACACCGGGGAGCTGTTTTTT. The gene calls are TRBV11-2 and TRBJ2-2; the D is unclear. The germline CDR1 and CDR2 sequences are SGHAT and FQNNGV. With 5 bases removed from V and 2 bases from J, the gap between germline ends came to 12 bases. The CDR3 sequence is 15 residues long.

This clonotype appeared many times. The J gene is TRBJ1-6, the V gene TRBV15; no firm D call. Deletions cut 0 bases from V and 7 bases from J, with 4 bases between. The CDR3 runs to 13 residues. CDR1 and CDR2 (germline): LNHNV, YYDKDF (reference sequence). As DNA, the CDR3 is TGTGCCACCAGCAGAGACGACAATTCACCCCTCCACTTT. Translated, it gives CATSRDDNSPLHF.

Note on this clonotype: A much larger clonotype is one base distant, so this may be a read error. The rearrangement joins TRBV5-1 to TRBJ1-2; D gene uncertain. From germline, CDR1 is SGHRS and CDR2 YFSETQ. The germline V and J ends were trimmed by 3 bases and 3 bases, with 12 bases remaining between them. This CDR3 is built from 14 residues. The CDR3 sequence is CASSYPAVDYGYTF. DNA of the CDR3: TGCGCCAGCAGCTACCCCGCCGTGGACTATGGCTACACCTTC.

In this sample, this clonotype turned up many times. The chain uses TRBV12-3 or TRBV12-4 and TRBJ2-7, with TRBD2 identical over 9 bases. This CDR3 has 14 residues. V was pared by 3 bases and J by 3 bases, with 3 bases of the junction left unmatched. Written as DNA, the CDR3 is TGTGCCAGCAGTTTGGCTAGCGGGGACTACGAGCAGTACTTC. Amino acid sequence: CASSLASGDYEQYF.

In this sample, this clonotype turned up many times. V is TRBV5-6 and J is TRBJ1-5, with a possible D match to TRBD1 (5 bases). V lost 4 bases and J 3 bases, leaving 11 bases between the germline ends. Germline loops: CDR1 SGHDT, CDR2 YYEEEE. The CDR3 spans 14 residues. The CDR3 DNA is TGTGCCAGCAGCGAATGGGGGAACAATCAGCCCCAGCATTTT. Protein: CASSEWGNNQPQHF.

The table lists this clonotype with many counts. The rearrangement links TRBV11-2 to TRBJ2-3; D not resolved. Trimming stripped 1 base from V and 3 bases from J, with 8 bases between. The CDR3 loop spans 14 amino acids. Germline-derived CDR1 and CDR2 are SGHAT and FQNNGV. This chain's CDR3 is CASSLGIRTDTQYF. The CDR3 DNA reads TGTGCCAGCAGCTTAGGTATTCGAACAGATACGCAGTATTTT.

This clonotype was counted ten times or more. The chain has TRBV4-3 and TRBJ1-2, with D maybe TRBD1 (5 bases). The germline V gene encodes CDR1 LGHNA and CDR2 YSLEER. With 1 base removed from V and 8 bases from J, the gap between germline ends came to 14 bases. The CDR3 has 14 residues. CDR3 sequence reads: CASSQGPGGGGYTF. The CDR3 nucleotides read TGCGCCAGCAGCCAAGGACCCGGGGGGGGAGGCTACACCTTC.

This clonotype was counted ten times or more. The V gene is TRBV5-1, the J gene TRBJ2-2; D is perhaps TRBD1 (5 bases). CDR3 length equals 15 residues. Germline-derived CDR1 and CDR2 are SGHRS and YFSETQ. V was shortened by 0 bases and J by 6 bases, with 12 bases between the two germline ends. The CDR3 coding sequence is TGCGCCAGCAGCTTGGAGAGACAGTTTCCCGGGGAGCTGTTTTTT. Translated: CASSLERQFPGELFF. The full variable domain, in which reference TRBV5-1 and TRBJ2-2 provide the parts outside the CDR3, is KAGVTQTPRYLIKTRGQQVTLSCSPISGHRSVSWYQQTPGQGLQFLFEYFSETQRNKGNFPGRFSGRQFSNSRSEMNVSTLELGDSALYLCASSLERQFPGELFFGEGSRLTVL.

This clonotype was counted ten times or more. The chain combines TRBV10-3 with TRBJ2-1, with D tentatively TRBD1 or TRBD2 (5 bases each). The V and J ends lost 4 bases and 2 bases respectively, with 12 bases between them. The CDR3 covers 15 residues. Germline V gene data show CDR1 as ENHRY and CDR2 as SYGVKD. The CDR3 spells CAISAGTEAYNEQFF. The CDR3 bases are TGTGCCATCAGTGCCGGGACCGAAGCCTACAATGAGCAGTTCTTC.

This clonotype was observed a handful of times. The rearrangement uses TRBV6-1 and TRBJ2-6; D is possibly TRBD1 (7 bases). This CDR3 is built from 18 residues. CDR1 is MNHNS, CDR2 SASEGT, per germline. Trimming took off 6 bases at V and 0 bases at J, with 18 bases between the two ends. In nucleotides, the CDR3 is TGTGCCAGCAGCAGGGGGGACAGCTTTTACTCTGGGGCCAACGTCCTGACTTTC. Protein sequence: CASSRGDSFYSGANVLTF.

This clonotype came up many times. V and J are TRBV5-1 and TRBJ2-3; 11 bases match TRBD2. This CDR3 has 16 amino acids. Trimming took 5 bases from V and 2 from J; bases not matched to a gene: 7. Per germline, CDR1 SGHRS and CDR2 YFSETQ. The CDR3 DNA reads TGCGCCAGCAGTCTTAAGACTAGCGGGGTCACAGATACGCAGTATTTT. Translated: CASSLKTSGVTDTQYF. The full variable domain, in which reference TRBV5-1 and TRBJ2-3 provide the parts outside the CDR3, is KAGVTQTPRYLIKTRGQQVTLSCSPISGHRSVSWYQQTPGQGLQFLFEYFSETQRNKGNFPGRFSGRQFSNSRSEMNVSTLELGDSALYLCASSLKTSGVTDTQYFGPGTRLTVL.

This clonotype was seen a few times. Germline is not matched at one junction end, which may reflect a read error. DNA for the CDR3: TGTGCCACCAGCTCCGGGACTACTAACACCGGGGAGCTGTTTTTT. Protein product: CATSSGTTNTGELFF. The chain is built from TRBV3-1 and TRBJ2-2; 7 bases map to TRBD2. Germline V gene lookup returns CDR1 LGHDT and CDR2 YNNKEL (reference sequence). The CDR3 is 15 residues long.

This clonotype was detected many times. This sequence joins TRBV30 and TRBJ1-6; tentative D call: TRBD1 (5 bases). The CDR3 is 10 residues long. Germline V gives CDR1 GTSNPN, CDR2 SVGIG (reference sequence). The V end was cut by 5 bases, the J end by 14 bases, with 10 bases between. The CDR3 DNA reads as TGTGCCTGGGGCCGGGGGGCCCTCCACTTT. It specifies CAWGRGALHF.

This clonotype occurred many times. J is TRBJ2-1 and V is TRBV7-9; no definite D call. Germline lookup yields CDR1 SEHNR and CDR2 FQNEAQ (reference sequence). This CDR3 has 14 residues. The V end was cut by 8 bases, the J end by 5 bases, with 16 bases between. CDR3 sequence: CASAPTYPNNEQFF. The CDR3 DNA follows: TGTGCCAGCGCGCCTACCTACCCCAACAATGAGCAGTTCTTC.

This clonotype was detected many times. CDR3 residues: CASSLGGPPDTQYF. Here the CDR3 DNA reads TGTGCCAGCAGCCTGGGGGGGCCCCCAGATACGCAGTATTTT. The rearrangement uses TRBV11-1 and TRBJ2-3, with D maybe TRBD2 (7 bases). V gave up 5 bases and J gave up 4 bases, with 13 bases separating them. This CDR3 comprises 14 residues. Germline CDR1 is SGHAT and CDR2 is FQDESV (reference sequence).

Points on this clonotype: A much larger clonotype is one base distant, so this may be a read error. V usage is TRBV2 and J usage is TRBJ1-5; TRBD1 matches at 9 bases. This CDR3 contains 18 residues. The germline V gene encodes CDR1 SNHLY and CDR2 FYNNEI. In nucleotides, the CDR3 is TGTGCCAGCAGGGCTATCCGGGACAGGGCGGGAAGCAATCGGCCCCAGCATTTT. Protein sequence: CASRAIRDRAGSNRPQHF.

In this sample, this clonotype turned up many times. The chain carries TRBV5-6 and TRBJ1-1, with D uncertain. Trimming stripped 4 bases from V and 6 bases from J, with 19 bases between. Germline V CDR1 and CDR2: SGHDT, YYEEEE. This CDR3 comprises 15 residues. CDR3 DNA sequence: TGTGCCAGCAGCCCCTCGGTCGCTGGGGTGGCTGAAGCTTTCTTT. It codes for CASSPSVAGVAEAFF.

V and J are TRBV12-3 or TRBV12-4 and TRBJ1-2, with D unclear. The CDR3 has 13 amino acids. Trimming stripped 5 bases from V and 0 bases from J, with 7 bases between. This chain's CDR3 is CASSRAANYGYTF. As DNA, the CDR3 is TGTGCCAGCAGTCGGGCAGCTAACTATGGCTACACCTTC.

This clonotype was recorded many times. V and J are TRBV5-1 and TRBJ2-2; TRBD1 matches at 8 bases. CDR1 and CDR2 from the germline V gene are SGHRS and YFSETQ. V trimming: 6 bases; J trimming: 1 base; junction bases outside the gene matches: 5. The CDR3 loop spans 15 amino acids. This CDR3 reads CASTLDRVNTGELFF. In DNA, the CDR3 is TGCGCCAGCACGCTGGACAGGGTGAACACCGGGGAGCTGTTTTTT.

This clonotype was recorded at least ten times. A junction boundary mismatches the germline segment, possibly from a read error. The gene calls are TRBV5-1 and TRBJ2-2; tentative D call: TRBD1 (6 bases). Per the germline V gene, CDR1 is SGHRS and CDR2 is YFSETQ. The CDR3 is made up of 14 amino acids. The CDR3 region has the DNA TGTGCCAGCAGGCCGACAGGGAACACCGGGGAGCTGTTTTTT. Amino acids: CASRPTGNTGELFF.

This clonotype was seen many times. CDR3 region: CASSFTQGLYNEQFF. CDR3 nucleotides: TGCGCCAGCAGCTTCACTCAGGGGCTTTACAATGAGCAGTTCTTC. The rearrangement joins TRBV5-1 to TRBJ2-1, with D possibly being TRBD1 (6 bases). The CDR3 runs to 15 residues. V was trimmed by 2 bases and J by 4 bases, leaving 13 bases between them. CDR1 is SGHRS and CDR2 is YFSETQ in the germline V gene. The whole variable domain, remainder taken from reference TRBV5-1 and TRBJ2-1, is KAGVTQTPRYLIKTRGQQVTLSCSPISGHRSVSWYQQTPGQGLQFLFEYFSETQRNKGNFPGRFSGRQFSNSRSEMNVSTLELGDSALYLCASSFTQGLYNEQFFGPGTRLTVL.

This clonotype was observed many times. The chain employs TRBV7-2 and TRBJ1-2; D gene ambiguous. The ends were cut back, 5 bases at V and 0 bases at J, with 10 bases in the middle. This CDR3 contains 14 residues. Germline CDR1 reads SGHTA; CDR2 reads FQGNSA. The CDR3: CASSPGRTNYGYTF. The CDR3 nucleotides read TGTGCCAGCAGCCCCGGACGGACTAACTATGGCTACACCTTC.

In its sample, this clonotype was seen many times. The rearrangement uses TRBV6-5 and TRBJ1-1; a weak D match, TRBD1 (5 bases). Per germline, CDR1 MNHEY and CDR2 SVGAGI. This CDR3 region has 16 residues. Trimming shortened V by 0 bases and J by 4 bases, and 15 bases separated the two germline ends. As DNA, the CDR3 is TGTGCCAGCAGTTACTCGAATACGGGGAGGGGCACTGAAGCTTTCTTT. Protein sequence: CASSYSNTGRGTEAFF.